This T cell receptor (beta chain) was identified during a study of CD8 T cells in ankylosing spondylitis (dated by TCRdb to 2016 to 2017). About the investigation overall: The study profiled T cell receptor beta repertoires in healthy donors and ankylosing spondylitis patients to find disease-linked TCR variants. The whole study cohort included some 100 healthy donors and 20 to 25 ankylosing spondylitis patients. Peripheral blood was sampled, and synovial fluid was additionally collected from ankylosing spondylitis patients.

This clonotype was observed at least ten times. Its binding antigen is unknown. It has no much larger one-base neighbor in the sample; base qualities were not kept. Instrument used: Illumina HiSeq 2500. Quantitative 5'-RACE with molecular barcodes was used to prepare TCR beta libraries. In the paper's pipeline: To identify disease-linked TCR variants, a new computational method was used, one built on a probabilistic model of VDJ rearrangement. TCRdb ran its own pipeline on the public reads, namely fastp trimming at Q25 and MiXCR clone calling, and kept in-frame beta chains. CDR3 protein duplicates are merged, each entry listing the most common genes and DNA. V and J calls and clone size were set by TCRdb, not the authors. A total of 250,000 to 400,000 distinct CDR3 sequences appear in this sample, about 9.9% of them only once. The top ten clonotypes cover 9.1% of the sample. Counted from cysteine to phenylalanine, this CDR3 has 19 amino acids. The CDR3 DNA has 57 bases and is translated from base 1. CDR1 and CDR2, looked up from the germline V gene (reference sequence), are DFQATT and SNEGSKA. V drops 1 base and J drops 5 bases, leaving 26 bases in between.

Paper-wide results and their limitations: Blood from ankylosing spondylitis patients appeared to be characterized by a TCR beta motif composed of under 10 highly homologous amino acid variants. A CD8+ phenotype was shown by the disease-linked clones, which were found at relatively low frequencies in peripheral blood. Significant enrichment of the disease-linked clones was reported in matched synovial fluid samples from ankylosing spondylitis patients. Some TCR beta motif variants had previously been reported in synovial fluid and blood of reactive arthritis patients, which suggested common disease-initiation mechanisms.

The chain couples TRBV20-1 to TRBJ1-4, with TRBD1 as a weak D call on 5 bases. The sample consisted of blood, either unsorted or a sorted T cell fraction (not recorded which). This TCR was sampled from a female donor with ankylosing spondylitis or in good health (not recorded which). The nucleotide sequence reads TGCAGTGCTAGAGTTCTAGTCTCACCCACCGGGACCTTCAATGAAAAACTGTTTTTT. Translated, this is CSARVLVSPTGTFNEKLFF.